These T cell receptor beta chains were read from a single sample in a study of blood T cell repertoires in COVID-19. Repertoires were generated with immunoSEQ multiplex PCR, while TCRdb's copy carries only in-frame clones and drops some. The sample has approximately 300,000 clones; around 85% are singletons. The specimen sequenced was peripheral blood. These receptor sequences come from a woman in her fifties or sixties with active or convalescent COVID-19. Both conserved end residues are part of each CDR3.

v_gene: TRBV19
j_gene: TRBJ2-2
CDR3aa: CASSLKSQSTGELFF

v_gene: TRBV11-2
j_gene: TRBJ2-1
CDR3aa: CASSSGVRTSGRSYNEQFF

v_gene: TRBV20-1
j_gene: TRBJ2-2
CDR3aa: CSASRAGGYTGELFF

v_gene: TRBV9
j_gene: TRBJ1-3
CDR3aa: CASSVGGLISGNTIYF

v_gene: TRBV28
j_gene: TRBJ2-1
CDR3aa: CASSSGTGEYNEQFF

v_gene: TRBV7-3
j_gene: TRBJ2-2
CDR3aa: CASSLMAQNTGELFF

v_gene: TRBV6-5
j_gene: TRBJ1-1
CDR3aa: CASRIQGPNTEAFF

v_gene: TRBV6-5
j_gene: TRBJ1-2
CDR3aa: CASSYRGQEGGYTF

v_gene: TRBV7-2
j_gene: TRBJ1-4
CDR3aa: CASSPGRGNEKLFF

v_gene: TRBV7-3
j_gene: TRBJ2-3
CDR3aa: CASSQSGGSTDTQYF

v_gene: TRBV30
j_gene: TRBJ1-2
CDR3aa: CAWSWTGGYGYTF

v_gene: TRBV19
j_gene: TRBJ1-1
CDR3aa: CASRPSREGTEAFF

v_gene: TRBV19
j_gene: TRBJ1-5
CDR3aa: CASSKAGERDQPQHF

v_gene: TRBV3-1/TRBV3-2
j_gene: TRBJ2-5
CDR3aa: CASSPRTSGRFQETQYF

v_gene: TRBV6-5
j_gene: TRBJ1-2
CDR3aa: CASSSRGLGYTF

v_gene: TRBV7-8
j_gene: TRBJ2-4
CDR3aa: CASSFDVWRGLAKNIQYF

v_gene: TRBV2
j_gene: TRBJ2-2
CDR3aa: CASTREKTGELFF

v_gene: TRBV5-4
j_gene: TRBJ2-7
CDR3aa: CASSFGTGDEQYF

v_gene: TRBV9
j_gene: TRBJ2-3
CDR3aa: CASSARTRSPTDTQYF

v_gene: TRBV4-2
j_gene: TRBJ1-1
CDR3aa: CASSLLGEGAEAFF

v_gene: TRBV28
j_gene: TRBJ2-7
CDR3aa: CASSSGLESHEQYF

v_gene: TRBV5-1
j_gene: TRBJ2-7
CDR3aa: CASSLLRGAEQYF

v_gene: TRBV27
j_gene: TRBJ2-2
CDR3aa: CASSLQRATGELFF

v_gene: TRBV7-2
j_gene: TRBJ2-7
CDR3aa: CASSLELLAIYEQYF

v_gene: TRBV9
j_gene: TRBJ2-7
CDR3aa: CASSAGTLPTDEQYF

v_gene: TRBV9
j_gene: TRBJ2-1
CDR3aa: CASSVVGSSYNEQFF

v_gene: TRBV4-2
j_gene: TRBJ2-6
CDR3aa: CASSRGGLRGSGANVLTF

v_gene: TRBV21-1
j_gene: TRBJ2-7
CDR3aa: CASSKDQGTGKGGSYEQYF

v_gene: TRBV11-1
j_gene: TRBJ2-1
CDR3aa: CASSSLGGDYNEQFF

v_gene: TRBV19
j_gene: TRBJ1-5
CDR3aa: CASRMTGTGVQPQHF

v_gene: TRBV14
j_gene: TRBJ1-2
CDR3aa: CASSQGVEYGYTF

v_gene: TRBV6-5
j_gene: TRBJ2-3
CDR3aa: CASNVGSSGQDTQYF

v_gene: TRBV5-1
j_gene: TRBJ2-7
CDR3aa: CASSSGTSEGTYEQYF

v_gene: TRBV11-3
j_gene: TRBJ2-2
CDR3aa: CASSLGTSGTNTGELFF

v_gene: TRBV5-4
j_gene: TRBJ1-6
CDR3aa: CASSLSYSNSPLHF

v_gene: TRBV4-1
j_gene: TRBJ1-5
CDR3aa: CASSQGQGGWQPQHF

v_gene: TRBV5-1
j_gene: TRBJ1-2
CDR3aa: CASSLDRHYGYTF

v_gene: TRBV7-3
j_gene: TRBJ2-3
CDR3aa: CASSLYPAGGPTDTQYF

v_gene: TRBV7-2
j_gene: TRBJ2-3
CDR3aa: CASSLGLARSTDTQYF

v_gene: TRBV2
j_gene: TRBJ2-5
CDR3aa: CASGEGETQYF

v_gene: TRBV29-1
j_gene: TRBJ2-3
CDR3aa: CSVEDLTGTDTQYF

v_gene: TRBV7-2
j_gene: TRBJ1-2
CDR3aa: CASSLELLSYGYTF

v_gene: TRBV9
j_gene: TRBJ1-5
CDR3aa: CASTSGIGQPQHF

v_gene: TRBV7-9
j_gene: TRBJ1-1
CDR3aa: CASSLGQGGSNTEAFF

v_gene: TRBV28
j_gene: TRBJ2-7
CDR3aa: CASSLFTGAYEQYF

v_gene: TRBV2
j_gene: TRBJ1-5
CDR3aa: CASTTGGRQPQHF

v_gene: TRBV13
j_gene: TRBJ2-1
CDR3aa: CASSPRTSGSDEQFF

v_gene: TRBV28
j_gene: TRBJ2-7
CDR3aa: CASSSGSGNYEQYF

v_gene: TRBV4-1
j_gene: TRBJ2-1
CDR3aa: CASSLYTVLTHNEQFF

v_gene: TRBV3-1/TRBV3-2
j_gene: TRBJ1-2
CDR3aa: CASSQGQSSINYGYTF

v_gene: TRBV19
j_gene: TRBJ2-3
CDR3aa: CASSISAGVADTQYF

v_gene: TRBV28
j_gene: TRBJ1-5
CDR3aa: CASSLLEGPQHF

v_gene: TRBV18
j_gene: TRBJ1-1
CDR3aa: CASSPPYPDTEAFF

v_gene: TRBV6-5
j_gene: TRBJ2-7
CDR3aa: CASSRRTDYEQYF